This T cell receptor beta chain is drawn from a study of control samples from healthy donors and cancer patients. CDR3 size: 15 residues. Trimming cost V 5 bases and J 3 bases; bases outside gene matches: 6. Germline V gene sequence: CDR1 LGHDT, CDR2 YNNKEL (reference sequence). Profiling relied on immunoSEQ multiplex PCR, and the TCRdb table lists in-frame clones only, not all of them. The data contain about 71,000 clones, around nine tenths of them singletons. The chain is built from TRBV3-1 (or the pseudogene TRBV3-2) and TRBJ2-1, with TRBD1 identical over 8 bases. The receptor's source is a man in his sixties with lung cancer. The sequenced sample was PBMCs. The CDR3 DNA is TGTGCCAGCAGCTCCGGGACAGGCGACTACAATGAGCAGTTCTTC. Translation: CASSSGTGDYNEQFF.